Ten or more counts support the clone carrying this T cell receptor beta chain. Its matching antigen is unknown. The data stem from a study of neurological immune-mediated disorders. Study information: Disease course was recorded as relapsing-remitting for some 31 and secondary progressive for about 9% of the roughly 34 multiple sclerosis patients. Overall study results and limits: On phylogenetic grouping, the repertoires of 18 of 34 multiple sclerosis patients fell within one related-CDR3 cluster, constituting a possible signature.

CDR3 length: 15 amino acids. Germline CDR1 reads LGHNA; CDR2 reads YSLEER. The germline V and J ends were trimmed by 3 bases and 0 bases, with 8 bases remaining between them. Each TCR transcript was tagged with a 10-nucleotide random UMI during 5'RACE. MiXCR was run by TCRdb on the 5' RACE reads, yielding one entry per CDR3 protein. The top ten hold 7% of the sample, which has approximately 26,000 distinct CDR3 sequences, around 3.4% seen once. Sequencing was done on a sample of PBMCs. This sequence was found in a woman aged 25-40 years with multiple sclerosis. The V gene is TRBV4-3, the J gene TRBJ2-2; D is unclear. The DNA for the CDR3 is TGCGCCAGCAGCCAGACGATGTCGAACACCGGGGAGCTGTTTTTT. Translated: CASSQTMSNTGELFF.